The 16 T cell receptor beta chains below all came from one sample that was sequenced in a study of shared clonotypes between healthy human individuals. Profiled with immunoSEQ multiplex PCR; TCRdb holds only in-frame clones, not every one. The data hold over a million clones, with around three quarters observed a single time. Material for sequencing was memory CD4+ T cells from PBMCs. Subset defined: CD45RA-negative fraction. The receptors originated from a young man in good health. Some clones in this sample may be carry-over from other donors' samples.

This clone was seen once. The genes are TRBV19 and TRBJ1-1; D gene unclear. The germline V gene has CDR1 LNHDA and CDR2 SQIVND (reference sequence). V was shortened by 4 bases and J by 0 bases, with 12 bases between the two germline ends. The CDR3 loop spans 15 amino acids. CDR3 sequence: CASSTPQRVNTEAFF. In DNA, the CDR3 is TGTGCCAGTAGTACCCCTCAAAGGGTGAACACTGAAGCTTTCTTT.

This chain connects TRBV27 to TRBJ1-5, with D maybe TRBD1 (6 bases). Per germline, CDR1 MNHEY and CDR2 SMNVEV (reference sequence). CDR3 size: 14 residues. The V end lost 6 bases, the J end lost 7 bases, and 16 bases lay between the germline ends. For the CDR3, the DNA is TGTGCCAGCAGACCAAACAGGGAGGGACAGCCCCAGCATTTT. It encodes CASRPNREGQPQHF.

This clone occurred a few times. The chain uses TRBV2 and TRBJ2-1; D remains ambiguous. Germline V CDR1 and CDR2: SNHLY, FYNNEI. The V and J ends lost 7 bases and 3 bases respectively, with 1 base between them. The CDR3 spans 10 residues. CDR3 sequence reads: CASNYNEQFF. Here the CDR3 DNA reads TGTGCCAGCAACTACAATGAGCAGTTCTTC.

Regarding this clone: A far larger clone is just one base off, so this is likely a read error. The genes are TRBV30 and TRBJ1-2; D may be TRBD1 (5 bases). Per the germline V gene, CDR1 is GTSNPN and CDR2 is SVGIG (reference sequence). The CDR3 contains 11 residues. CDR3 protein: CTWGPSRGYTF. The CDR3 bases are TGTACCTGGGGACCCTCCCGGGGCTACACCTTC.

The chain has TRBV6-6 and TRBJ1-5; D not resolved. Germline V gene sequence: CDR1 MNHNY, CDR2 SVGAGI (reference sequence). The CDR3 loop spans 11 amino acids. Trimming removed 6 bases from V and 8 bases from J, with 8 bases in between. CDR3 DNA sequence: TGTGCCAGCAGCCGCACCGAGCCCCAGCATTTT. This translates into CASSRTEPQHF.

The CDR3 reads CASSLDPGLEVEAFF. DNA for the CDR3: TGTGCCAGCAGCTTAGATCCGGGTTTGGAGGTTGAAGCTTTCTTT. The chain carries TRBV11-1 and TRBJ1-1; D gene unclear. V gave up 1 base and J gave up 7 bases, with 16 bases separating them. Germline V gene lookup returns CDR1 SGHAT and CDR2 FQDESV (reference sequence). CDR3 length: 15 amino acids. Drawing the rest from reference TRBV11-1 and TRBJ1-1, the complete variable domain is EAEVAQSPRYKITEKSQAVAFWCDPISGHATLYWYRQILGQGPELLVQFQDESVVDDSQLPKDRFSAERLKGVDSTLKIQPAELGDSAMYLCASSLDPGLEVEAFFGQGTRLTVV.

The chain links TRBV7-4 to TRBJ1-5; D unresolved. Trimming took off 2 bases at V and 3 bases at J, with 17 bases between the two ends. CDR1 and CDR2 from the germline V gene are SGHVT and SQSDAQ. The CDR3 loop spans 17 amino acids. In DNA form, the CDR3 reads TGTGCCAGCAGCTTAAGTCTGGGGAGAGCCCACAATCAGCCCCAGCATTTT. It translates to CASSLSLGRAHNQPQHF.

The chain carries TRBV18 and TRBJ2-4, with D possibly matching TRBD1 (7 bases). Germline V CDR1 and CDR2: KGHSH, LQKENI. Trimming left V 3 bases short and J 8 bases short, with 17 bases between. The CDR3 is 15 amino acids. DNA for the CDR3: TGTGCCAGCTCACCCGCGGAGGGGGCGTGGGACATTCAGTACTTC. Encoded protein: CASSPAEGAWDIQYF.

The CDR3 region has the DNA TGTGCCTGGAAATTCCGGGACAGGGCCAATGAGCAGTTCTTC. Amino acid sequence: CAWKFRDRANEQFF. The V and J genes are TRBV30 and TRBJ2-1, with 9 positions matching TRBD1. The CDR3 consists of 14 residues. CDR1 is GTSNPN, CDR2 SVGIG, per germline (reference sequence). Trimming cost V 4 bases and J 6 bases; bases outside gene matches: 7. The full variable domain, rest sourced from reference TRBV30 and TRBJ2-1, is SQTIHQWPATLVQPVGSPLSLECTVEGTSNPNLYWYRQAAGRGLQLLFYSVGIGQISSEVPQNLSASRPQDRQFILSSKKLLLSDSGFYLCAWKFRDRANEQFFGPGTRLTVL.

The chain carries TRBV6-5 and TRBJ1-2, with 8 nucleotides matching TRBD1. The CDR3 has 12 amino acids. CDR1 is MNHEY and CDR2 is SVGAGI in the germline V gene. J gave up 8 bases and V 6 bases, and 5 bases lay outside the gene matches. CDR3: CASSPDREGYTF. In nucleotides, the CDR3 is TGTGCCAGCAGCCCGGACAGGGAGGGCTACACCTTC.

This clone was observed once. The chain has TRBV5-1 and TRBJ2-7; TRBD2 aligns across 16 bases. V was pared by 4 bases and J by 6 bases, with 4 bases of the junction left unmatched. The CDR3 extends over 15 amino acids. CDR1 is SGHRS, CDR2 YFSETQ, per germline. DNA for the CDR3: TGCGCCAGCAGCCCGGGACTAGCGGGAGGGGTCGAGCAGTACTTC. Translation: CASSPGLAGGVEQYF.

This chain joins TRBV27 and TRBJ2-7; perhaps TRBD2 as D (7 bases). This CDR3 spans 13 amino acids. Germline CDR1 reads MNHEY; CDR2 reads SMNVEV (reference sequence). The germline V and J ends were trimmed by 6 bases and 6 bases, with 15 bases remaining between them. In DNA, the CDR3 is TGTGCCAGCAGCGATAGGGGGGGCTTCGAGCAGTACTTC. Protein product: CASSDRGGFEQYF.

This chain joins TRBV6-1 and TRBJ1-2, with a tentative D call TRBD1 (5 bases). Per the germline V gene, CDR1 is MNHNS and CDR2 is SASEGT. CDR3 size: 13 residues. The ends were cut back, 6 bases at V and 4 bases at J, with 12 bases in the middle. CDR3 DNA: TGTGCCAGCAGAGAACGGGACGGCTATGGCTACACCTTC. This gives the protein CASRERDGYGYTF.

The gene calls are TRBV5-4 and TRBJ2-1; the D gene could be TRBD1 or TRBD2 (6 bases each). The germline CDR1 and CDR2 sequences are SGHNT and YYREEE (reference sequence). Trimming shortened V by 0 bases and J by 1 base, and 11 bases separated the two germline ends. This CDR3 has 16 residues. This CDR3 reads CASSLGGAGSYNEQFF. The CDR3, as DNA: TGTGCCAGCAGCTTGGGGGGGGCCGGATCCTACAATGAGCAGTTCTTC.

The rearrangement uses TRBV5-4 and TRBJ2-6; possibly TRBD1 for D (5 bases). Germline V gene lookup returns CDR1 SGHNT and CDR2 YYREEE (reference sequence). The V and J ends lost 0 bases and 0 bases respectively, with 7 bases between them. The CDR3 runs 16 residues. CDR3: CASSLGQNSGANVLTF. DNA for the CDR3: TGTGCCAGCAGCTTGGGACAGAACTCTGGGGCCAACGTCCTGACTTTC. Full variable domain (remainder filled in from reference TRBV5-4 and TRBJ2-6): ETGVTQSPTHLIKTRGQQVTLRCSSQSGHNTVSWYQQALGQGPQFIFQYYREEENGRGNFPPRFSGLQFPNYSSELNVNALELDDSALYLCASSLGQNSGANVLTFGAGSRLTVL.

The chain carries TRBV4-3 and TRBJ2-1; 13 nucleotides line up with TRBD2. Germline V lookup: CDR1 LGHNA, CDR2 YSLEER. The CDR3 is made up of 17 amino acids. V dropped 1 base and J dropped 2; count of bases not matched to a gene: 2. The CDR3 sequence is CASSQVGTSGTYNEQFF. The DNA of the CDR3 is TGCGCCAGCAGCCAAGTGGGGACTAGCGGGACCTACAATGAGCAGTTCTTC.